This TCR beta chain was documented in a study of T cell repertoires in cytomegalovirus infection. TCRdb reprocessed the reads with MiXCR, giving one entry per CDR3 protein. The sample holds about 830,000 distinct CDR3 sequences, approximately 32% seen once. Remarks on this clonotype: Its matching antigen is unknown.

Study outcomes and limitations: Cumulated frequencies of public TCR beta families served to identify carriers of CMV plus the relevant HLA.

Trimming pared 7 bases from V and 5 bases from J, leaving 11 bases between. The germline CDR1 and CDR2 sequences are LNHDA and SQIVND (reference sequence). CDR3 length equals 13 residues. The sample was cultured CD8+ T cells from PBMCs, taken from culture after CMV antigen stimulation. The rearrangement joins TRBV19 to TRBJ2-2; TRBD1 is a possible D gene (6 bases). The receptor was derived from a human donor in good health (CMV status not recorded). Some clones in this sample may be carry-over from other donors' samples. The CDR3 DNA is TGTGCCAGTAAACCACAGGGTACCGGGGAGCTGTTTTTT. This sequence encodes CASKPQGTGELFF.